This TCR beta chain was identified during a study of blood T cell repertoires in COVID-19. The CDR3 spans 16 residues. In germline, CDR1 is SGHVS, CDR2 FQNEAQ. Trimming shortened V by 5 bases and J by 0 bases, and 15 bases separated the two germline ends. In the original workflow: Nucleated cell number was recorded as an estimate derived from reference gene primer amplification. Clones were sequenced by immunoSEQ multiplex PCR, and TCRdb holds only the in-frame ones, with some missing. From that table come the V and J calls and clone size; the DNA was used to work out D and trimming. The data contain approximately 200,000 clones, nearly 90% of them singletons.

The sequenced sample was PBMCs or T cells enriched from blood (not recorded which). The rearrangement joins TRBV7-8 to TRBJ2-3; the D gene is possibly TRBD2 (5 bases). The sequence was collected from a man aged 25 to 45 who had recovered from COVID-19. CDR3 amino acids: CASSLFTGESTDTQYF. CDR3 nucleotide sequence: TGTGCCAGCAGCCTCTTCACTGGGGAGAGCACAGATACGCAGTATTTT.